The T cell receptor beta chain described here comes from a study of prognosis after radiotherapy for stage I lung cancer. General study points: It was in patients who developed distant metastases that Shannon entropy after stereotactic body radiation therapy was lower.

Amplicons of TCR beta CDR3 were generated from genomic DNA by two-round multiplex PCR. Every TRBV and TRBJ gene had its own specific primer in first-round PCR. TCRdb ran MiXCR on the multiplex PCR reads and lists one entry per CDR3 protein. This table has approximately 16,000 distinct CDR3 sequences, approximately 40% appearing once. The CDR3 is 14 amino acids. The V segment lost 3 bases and the J segment 6 bases; nucleotides outside the gene matches: 3. CDR1 and CDR2 from the germline V gene are MNHEY and SVGAGI. This clonotype qualifies as medium-sized (0.01 to 0.1%). Its antigen is still unknown. This TCR came from a donor over 45 with non-small cell lung cancer. This sample comprised PBMCs, obtained before or after stereotactic body radiation therapy (not recorded which). The rearrangement joins TRBV6-5 to TRBJ2-1; TRBD2 matches at 9 bases. The DNA of the CDR3 is TGTGCCAGCAGTTATGGGACTAGCTTCAATGAGCAGTTCTTC. Translated, it gives CASSYGTSFNEQFF.